These T cell receptor beta chains were read from a single sample in a study of CD8+ T cells in alopecia areata. Profiling relied on immunoSEQ multiplex PCR, and the TCRdb table lists in-frame clones only, not all of them. This sample has about 87,000 clones, with about two thirds found just once. This specimen was CD8+ T cells sorted from blood, taken at week 44, from a patient treated with tofacitinib. Receptor source: a human donor with alopecia areata. The CDR3 runs from the conserved cysteine through the conserved F or W. D genes are given only for firm matches. Clone size is shown for a subset of rows, as once, few, many or a class of expanded clone.

abundance | d_gene | j_gene | v_gene | CDR3nt | CDR3aa
. | . | TRBJ2-3 | TRBV4-3 | TGCGCCAGCAGCCCAGTGTTGGGGGGGCTCGTATCAGATACGCAGTATTTT | CASSPVLGGLVSDTQYF
. | . | TRBJ2-3 | TRBV6-1 | TGTGCCAGCAGTGAAAATGGAGATACGCAGTATTTT | CASSENGDTQYF
. | . | TRBJ2-2 | TRBV9 | TGTGCCAGCCAGGGTGGAGGAAGCACCGGGGAGCTGTTTTTT | CASQGGGSTGELFF
. | . | TRBJ1-1 | TRBV30 | TGTGCCTGGAGTGTCGGGACAATGAACACTGAAGCTTTCTTT | CAWSVGTMNTEAFF
. | . | TRBJ1-2 | TRBV29-1 | TGCAGCGTTTTGGGGGCAGATGGCTACACCTTC | CSVLGADGYTF
. | TRBD2 | TRBJ2-1 | TRBV19 | TGTGCCAGTAGTATGAGCGGGGGTTCCTACAATGAGCAGTTCTTC | CASSMSGGSYNEQFF
. | . | TRBJ1-1 | TRBV9 | TGTGCCAGCAGCGCCCCACGGGTGGGAGTAAGAACTGAAGCTTTCTTT | CASSAPRVGVRTEAFF
. | . | TRBJ2-1 | TRBV7-3 | TGTGCCAGCAGCCCGGGGACCTCCTACAATGAGCAGTTCTTC | CASSPGTSYNEQFF
. | . | TRBJ2-2 | TRBV19 | TGTGCCAGTAGTCGACGGGACCAAAACACCGGGGAGCTGTTTTTT | CASSRRDQNTGELFF
once | . | TRBJ2-2 | TRBV25-1 | TGTGCCATCGGGGGGCCCGGGGAGCTGTTTTTT | CAIGGPGELFF
few | TRBD2 | TRBJ2-6 | TRBV4-1 | TGCGCCAGCAGCCAGCCTAGCGGTGGGGCCAACGTCCTGACTTTC | CASSQPSGGANVLTF
. | . | TRBJ1-2 | TRBV4-1 | TGCGCCAGCAGCCAAGATCGTGCAGGGTACACTAACTATGGCTACACCTTC | CASSQDRAGYTNYGYTF
few | . | TRBJ2-7 | TRBV7-2 | TGTGCCAGCAGCCCGTTATCGGACATCTCTAGCTCCTACGAGCAGTACTTC | CASSPLSDISSSYEQYF
. | . | TRBJ2-7 | TRBV6-6 | TGTGCCAGCAGTCCCACCACGGGACTCTACGAGCAGTACTTC | CASSPTTGLYEQYF
once | TRBD1 | TRBJ2-1 | TRBV30 | TGTGCCTTACAAAGCGGGACAGGGGGCCGGGGACTAGCTCCCAATGAGCAGTTCTTC | CALQSGTGGRGLAPNEQFF
. | TRBD1 | TRBJ2-3 | TRBV7-2 | TGTGCCAGCAGCTTAGGGGACAGGGCAACGCAGTATTTT | CASSLGDRATQYF
. | . | TRBJ2-3 | TRBV25-1 | TGTGCCAGCAGTGAAAGTTGGGCTCCGGGTAGCACAGATACGCAGTATTTT | CASSESWAPGSTDTQYF
. | . | TRBJ1-2 | TRBV7-9 | TGTGCCAGCAGCTTAGTGACAAGTACTAACTATGGCTACACCTTC | CASSLVTSTNYGYTF
few | . | TRBJ2-7 | TRBV4-1 | TGCGCCAGCAGCCAAGGTAACATCGGAGGCTACGAGCAGTACTTC | CASSQGNIGGYEQYF
. | TRBD1 | TRBJ1-6 | TRBV4-1 | TGCGCCAGCAGCCCCCGCCTCGGACAGGGAGTTTGCTCACCCCTCCACTTT | CASSPRLGQGVCSPLHF
. | TRBD1 | TRBJ2-2 | TRBV4-2 | TGTGCCAGCAGACTCGCGACAGGGGACACCGGGGAGCTGTTTTTT | CASRLATGDTGELFF
few | TRBD1 | TRBJ2-7 | TRBV29-1 | TGCAGCACAATTAGGGACAGGGGCGAGCAGTACTTC | CSTIRDRGEQYF
. | . | TRBJ2-1 | TRBV2 | TGTGCCAGCAGTGAAGGTCCCCCGGGTAGGGTGAGATACAATGAGCAGTTCTTC | CASSEGPPGRVRYNEQFF
. | . | TRBJ1-1 | TRBV30 | TGTGCCTGGAGTGTAGGAGGAGAAGCTTTCTTT | CAWSVGGEAFF
few | TRBD2 | TRBJ2-2 | TRBV15 | TGTGCCACCAGCATGCGGGGGGAGAACACCGGGGAGCTGTTTTTT | CATSMRGENTGELFF
. | . | TRBJ2-7 | TRBV11-2 | TGTGCCAGCAGCTTCAATGACGAGCAGTACTTC | CASSFNDEQYF
. | TRBD2 | TRBJ2-7 | TRBV13 | TGTGCCACACTAGCGGGGGGCGGTGAGCAGTACTTC | CATLAGGGEQYF
. | . | TRBJ2-3 | TRBV6-5 | TGTGCCAGCAGCACCCTGGGGGCTATAGGGGATACGCAGTATTTT | CASSTLGAIGDTQYF
. | TRBD1 | TRBJ2-7 | TRBV29-1 | TGCAGCGCCCCCGGGGAACAGGGGTTTCAGTACTTC | CSAPGEQGFQYF
. | . | TRBJ2-7 | TRBV9 | TGTGCCAGCAGCGGCCGGGACACCACCTACGAGCAGTACTTC | CASSGRDTTYEQYF
. | . | TRBJ2-1 | TRBV5-4 | TGTGCCAGCAGCCTAGGGACGGCCGAGCAGTTCTTC | CASSLGTAEQFF
. | TRBD2 | TRBJ2-1 | TRBV5-1 | TGCGCCAGCAGCTTGACAGCGGGGGCTTACAATGAGCAGTTCTTC | CASSLTAGAYNEQFF
. | . | TRBJ1-1 | TRBV27 | TGTGCCAGCACTCCCCATCCTACCACTGAAGCTTTCTTT | CASTPHPTTEAFF
. | . | TRBJ1-5 | TRBV4-3 | TGCGCCAGCAGCCCCAGCCGCGATCAGCCCCAGCATTTT | CASSPSRDQPQHF
. | . | TRBJ2-1 | TRBV7-8 | TGTGCCAGCACATCTGACCAGGGGTCCCCGCACCCAAACAATGAGCAGTTCTTC | CASTSDQGSPHPNNEQFF
few | TRBD2 | TRBJ2-2 | TRBV4-3 | TGCGCCAGCAGCCAGGACAGGGAGGCTAGCGGGGGGGGGAACGGGGAGCTGTTTTTT | CASSQDREASGGGNGELFF
. | . | TRBJ2-1 | TRBV7-3 | TGTGCCAGCAGCCTAGTAGGGGACGGTGAGCAGTTCTTC | CASSLVGDGEQFF
. | . | TRBJ2-5 | TRBV25-1 | TGTGCCACGCGGAAGGGTTACCAGCAGTACTTC | CATRKGYQQYF
. | . | TRBJ1-2 | TRBV6-1 | TGTGCCAGCAGTGGAGAGGGGGGCCTTGGCTACACCTTC | CASSGEGGLGYTF
once | TRBD1 | TRBJ1-1 | TRBV19 | TGTGCCAGTAGTATAAAGGGACAGCTTAACACTGAAGCTTTCTTT | CASSIKGQLNTEAFF
. | . | TRBJ2-3 | TRBV4-1 | TGCGCCAGCAGCCAAAAAATGACTAGGCCCGCAGATACGCAGTATTTT | CASSQKMTRPADTQYF
. | TRBD1 | TRBJ2-7 | TRBV27 | TGTGCCAGCAGTACCCGAAGACAGGGGGTATTGCGGGAGCAGTACTTC | CASSTRRQGVLREQYF
. | . | TRBJ2-7 | TRBV4-3 | TGCGCCAGCAGCCAAGATAAGAGCTCCTACGAGCAGTACTTC | CASSQDKSSYEQYF
. | . | TRBJ1-1 | TRBV9 | TGTGCCAGCACCGAGGGTGGCACTGAAGCTTTCTTT | CASTEGGTEAFF
. | . | TRBJ2-3 | TRBV4-1 | TGCGCCAGCAGCCAAGAGTCCCTGGACAGCCCTAGCACAGATACGCAGTATTTT | CASSQESLDSPSTDTQYF
many | . | TRBJ2-7 | TRBV5-6 | TGTGCCAGCAGCTTGGCCTCCTCCTACGAGCAGTACTTC | CASSLASSYEQYF
. | . | TRBJ1-5 | TRBV28 | TGTGCCAGCAGTTTTCAGGGTAGCAATCAGCCCCAGCATTTT | CASSFQGSNQPQHF
. | . | TRBJ1-1 | TRBV5-5 | TGTGCCAGCAGCTTGGACGGTGGCTCCTACACTGAAGCTTTCTTT | CASSLDGGSYTEAFF
. | . | TRBJ2-2 | TRBV4-3 | TGCGCCAGCAGCCTCAACTCCGGCACCGGGGAGCTGTTTTTT | CASSLNSGTGELFF
few | . | TRBJ2-7 | TRBV14 | TGTGCCAGCAGCCAATGGGTTGACTACGAGCAGTACTTC | CASSQWVDYEQYF
. | . | TRBJ2-6 | TRBV12-5 | TGTGCTAGTGGTTGGAACCAGACAAGTGGGGCCAACGTCCTGACTTTC | CASGWNQTSGANVLTF
. | . | TRBJ1-5 | TRBV9 | TGTGCCAGCAGCGTAGGTAGCAATCAGCCCCAGCATTTT | CASSVGSNQPQHF
. | . | TRBJ2-2 | TRBV7-8 | TGTGCCAGCAGCCCCCTGAATCCCACCGGGGAGCTGTTTTTT | CASSPLNPTGELFF
. | TRBD2 | TRBJ2-3 | TRBV7-6 | TGTGCCAGCAGTTCCGGGACTAGTCTCGCGGGGGATACGCAGTATTTT | CASSSGTSLAGDTQYF
. | . | TRBJ2-5 | TRBV7-6 | TGTGCCAGCAGCTCATCGGCGCGGGGGCTCCCGGAAGAGACCCAGTACTTC | CASSSSARGLPEETQYF